These 13 T cell receptor beta chains were sequenced from one sample in a study of control samples from healthy donors and cancer patients. Only in-frame clones appear in the TCRdb table, and some are missing; sequencing was by immunoSEQ multiplex PCR. The sample includes 85,000 to 95,000 clones, about nine tenths seen only once; the top ten take over 13%. The sample consisted of blood. Every receptor here comes from a woman between 70 and 85 years old in good health.

The V gene is TRBV27, the J gene TRBJ2-2; D is unresolved. Germline-derived CDR1 and CDR2 are MNHEY and SMNVEV (reference sequence). The CDR3 spans 15 residues. V dropped 0 bases and J dropped 4 bases, with 9 bases sitting between them. The CDR3 loop is CASSLSRALTGELFF. The CDR3 nucleotides are TGTGCCAGCAGTTTATCAAGGGCCCTCACCGGGGAGCTGTTTTTT.

This chain connects TRBV2 to TRBJ2-2; possibly TRBD1 for D (8 bases). This CDR3 contains 15 residues. CDR1 SNHLY and CDR2 FYNNEI come from the germline V gene. Trimming left V 7 bases short and J 6 bases short, with 18 bases between. The CDR3 DNA reads as TGTGCCAGCAACCCGACAGGGGACTACGCCGGGGAGCTGTTTTTT. This encodes CASNPTGDYAGELFF.

In the case of this clone: Other DNA sequences in the sample encode the same CDR3. The CDR3 DNA reads TGTGCCAGCAGTTACTCCGGGGACTATGGCTACACCTTC. Amino acids: CASSYSGDYGYTF. This rearrangement joins TRBV6-5 to TRBJ1-2, with D unclear. Germline V gene sequence: CDR1 MNHEY, CDR2 SVGAGI. V lost 0 bases and J lost 3, with 5 bases in between. This CDR3 is built from 13 residues.

The chain couples TRBV6-1 to TRBJ1-4, with D perhaps matching TRBD1 (5 bases). The CDR3 is 14 amino acids. The germline V gene encodes CDR1 MNHNS and CDR2 SASEGT. Trimming pared 3 bases from V and 5 bases from J, leaving 10 bases between. The chain's CDR3 is CASSEGRGNEKLFF. The CDR3 coding sequence is TGTGCCAGCAGTGAGGGACGGGGGAATGAAAAACTGTTTTTT.

This clone showed up just once. This chain connects TRBV24-1 to TRBJ1-1; a possible D gene is TRBD1 (5 bases). The germline V gene has CDR1 KGHDR and CDR2 SFDVKD. V lost 4 bases and J 5 bases, leaving 13 bases between the germline ends. This CDR3 contains 14 residues. The CDR3 region has the DNA TGTGCCACCAGTGAAGCGGGGGTTTTAACTGAAGCTTTCTTT. Its protein is CATSEAGVLTEAFF.

The chain employs TRBV7-9 and TRBJ1-1; D is unresolved. This CDR3 comprises 15 residues. V was clipped by 3 bases and J by 0 bases, with 11 bases between them. The germline CDR1 and CDR2 sequences are SEHNR and FQNEAQ (reference sequence). The CDR3: CASSLRLSMNTEAFF. CDR3 nucleotide sequence: TGTGCCAGCAGCTTGAGATTATCCATGAACACTGAAGCTTTCTTT.

The V and J genes are TRBV7-3 and TRBJ1-6, with 7 bases that match TRBD1. The germline gives CDR1 SGHTA, CDR2 FQGTGA. CDR3 length: 15 residues. V was clipped by 4 bases and J by 8 bases; unmatched bases: 8. This CDR3 is CASSSDGTADSPLHF. DNA for the CDR3: TGTGCCAGCAGCTCCGATGGGACAGCTGATTCACCCCTCCACTTT.

The chain recombines TRBV18 with TRBJ2-1; 7 nucleotides match TRBD1. Per the germline V gene, CDR1 is KGHSH and CDR2 is LQKENI. The CDR3 extends over 24 amino acids. The V gene end was trimmed by 3 bases and the J gene end by 2 bases; junction bases not matched to a gene: 31. CDR3 nucleotides: TGTGCCAGCTCACCCCGACTTGACAGGGACCCGCGCCCTGCCACGGTCCACACCTACAATGAGCAGTTCTTC. Translation gives CASSPRLDRDPRPATVHTYNEQFF.

This chain uses TRBV14 with TRBJ1-2, with no clear D. The CDR3 extends over 14 amino acids. V was cut by 0 bases and J by 3 bases, with 8 bases left in between. Germline V gives CDR1 SGHDN, CDR2 FVKESK. In DNA, the CDR3 is TGTGCCAGCAGCCAAGAAGGCCAGTACTATGGCTACACCTTC. Translated, it gives CASSQEGQYYGYTF.

This CDR3 is CASSESASVYGYTF. CDR3 sequence (DNA): TGTGCCAGCAGTGAATCGGCGTCGGTCTATGGCTACACCTTC. This chain connects TRBV25-1 to TRBJ1-2; D unresolved. V shed 1 base and J shed 4 bases, with 10 bases lying between them. Germline V gene data show CDR1 as MGHDK and CDR2 as SYGVNS. The CDR3 totals 14 residues.

The CDR3 sequence is CASSNTNYGYTF. The CDR3 DNA reads as TGTGCCAGCAGTAATACTAACTATGGCTACACCTTC. V and J are TRBV6-5 and TRBJ1-2; D remains unclear. There are 12 residues in the CDR3. Germline lookup yields CDR1 MNHEY and CDR2 SVGAGI. V lost 5 bases to trimming and J lost 0 bases, with 4 bases between them.

V usage is TRBV3-1 (or the pseudogene TRBV3-2) and J usage is TRBJ1-1, with D tentatively TRBD1 (5 bases). This CDR3 contains 14 residues. Per the germline V gene, CDR1 is LGHDT and CDR2 is YNNKEL (reference sequence). V gave up 5 bases and J gave up 1 base, with 11 bases separating them. The DNA of the CDR3 is TGTGCCAGCAGCACGTCAGGGAAGAACACTGAAGCTTTCTTT. The encoded protein is CASSTSGKNTEAFF.

About this clone itself: The same CDR3 arises from other DNA sequences in this sample as well. This sequence joins TRBV7-8 and TRBJ1-6; 8 bases are a match to TRBD1. V trimming: 5 bases; J trimming: 0 bases; junction bases outside the gene matches: 6. Germline assignment: CDR1 SGHVS and CDR2 FQNEAQ. The CDR3 has 17 residues. For the CDR3, the DNA is TGTGCCAGCAGCCCTCGTACAGGGGGCTCCTATAATTCACCCCTCCACTTT. This encodes CASSPRTGGSYNSPLHF.